This T cell receptor beta chain was recorded in a study of shared clonotypes between healthy human individuals (dated by TCRdb to the early 2020s). Broadly, across the study: A few men and a couple of women, aged 18 to 49 years, made up the cohort. Per donor, three plates each were used for CD4 naive and CD4 memory, two for CD8 naive, and one for CD8 memory. Per donor, leukapheresis produced somewhere between about 0.85 and 8.9 billion PBMCs. The study deeply sequenced blood TCR repertoires of about 5 healthy adults to estimate repertoire size and the extent of clonotype sharing between individuals. To increase sequencing depth and limit assay-specific biases, TCR repertoire library preparation and sequencing were carried out by different laboratories using diverse techniques. The paper's findings and limits, for the study overall: When several donors were compared, the shared fraction of clonotypes was roughly 5% for naive CD4, roughly 3.4% for naive CD8, 2% to 2.5% for memory CD4, and 0.4% for memory CD8. Compared with non-shared clonotypes, the clonotypes found in all four sorted-subset donors had higher generation probabilities. Sampling was restricted to blood, and TCR repertoires in tissue are likely to differ from TCR repertoires in blood. Because the study included a small number of donors, the genetic and exposure-history diversity represented was limited. Incomplete sequencing was indicated by rarefaction of sorted-subset datasets, despite the large sequencing depth. Based on pairwise subsampling, the degree of clonotype sharing among donors was expected to be affected by sequencing depth. Estimated clonotype richness was generally larger for naive than for memory subsets.

The CDR3, cysteine through phenylalanine, is 15 amino acids long. The DNA shown is the 45-base CDR3, in frame from base 1. For CDR1 and CDR2, the germline V gene lists KGHSH and LQKENI. V is reduced by 3 bases and J by 3 bases, leaving a spacing of 15 bases between them. Using the deep immunoSEQ assay, TCR CDR3 regions were amplified from genomic DNA by multiplex PCR. For each cell subset, the extracted genomic DNA was distributed evenly across all wells of several immunoSEQ 96-well plates, and each plate served as one replicate. Each replicate PCR for sorted subsets received around 0.2 ug genomic DNA, equal to roughly 29,000 T cell genomes. The purified libraries were quantified using a Qubit 3.0 fluorometer, sized with a Bioanalyzer 2100, and then quantified again using the KAPA Library Quantification kit. Each immunoSEQ 96-well plate was sequenced on its own single-read 150-cycle Illumina NextSeq 550 flow cell. In the paper's pipeline: Because the immunoSEQ output held only junctional sequences and lacked quality scores, the filtering could not match the filtering applied to full-length reads. To assign V/J genes and CDR3, sequences were annotated using PyIR, a Python wrapper for IgBLAST v1.9, with IMGT germline references. Reads with weak V/J assignments (E-value above 1e-6), missing CDR3, stop codons, out-of-frame junctions, or ambiguous translated residues were removed. V3J clonotypes were defined by identical inferred V gene, J gene, and CDR3 amino acid sequence. Percentage overlap between repertoires was computed as shared unique clonotypes divided by the size of the smaller repertoire. Repertoire richness was assessed with RTK rarefaction, the Chao1 estimator, and Recon v2.1 estimates of unobserved clonotypes. OLGA was used to compute generation probabilities for all TCRbeta clonotypes that the gDNA method yielded from a handful of donors. Imported from immuneACCESS, the table was reduced by TCRdb to in-frame sequences with V and J called. These copies leave out some clones; in studies compared against another copy, an unresolved V gene accounts for under half, and the cause of the remainder is not known. The V and J calls and clone size were taken over from that table, and D and trimming were inferred from the DNA. The sample includes about 2.4 million clones, with approximately 93% observed a single time. The ten largest clonotypes hold around 0.4% of the sample.

Donors were healthy HIV-negative adults with no recently reported acute infections or vaccinations. Every donor was a Caucasian adult living in Nashville, Tennessee, USA. Magnetic negative selection was used to enrich CD4+ T cells, after which naive cells were positively selected on CD45RA and the negative fraction became the memory subset. After blood collection by leukapheresis, PBMCs were isolated using Ficoll-Histopaque density gradient centrifugation and then cryopreserved in the vapor phase of liquid nitrogen. Analytical flow cytometry was used to check the purity and quantity of each magnetically sorted T cell population. Genomic DNA was isolated from each sorted fraction and quantified by UV absorbance on a Nanodrop 2000c. Concerning this clone: Its binding antigen is unknown. Per-base qualities were not stored, and no clone one base away is much larger. The same CDR3 can be traced to other DNA sequences in this sample.

The chain links TRBV18 with TRBJ2-7; the D gene is perhaps TRBD1 or TRBD2, as each covers 5 bases. Sequenced sample: naive CD4+ T cells from PBMCs. The cell subset or site label corresponds to: CD45RA+ positively selected. The clonotype originates from a man aged 18 to 30 in good health. Some clones in this sample may be carry-over from other donors' samples. The CDR3 protein sequence reads: CASSPRTGASYEQYF. The DNA sequence is TGTGCCAGCTCACCCCGGACTGGGGCGAGCTACGAGCAGTACTTC.